This TCR beta chain was obtained from a study of identical twins (dated by TCRdb to about 2016). Notes on the research overall: TCR alpha and beta repertoires from monozygotic twins, unrelated adults of various ages and cord blood were deep-sequenced to test whether fetal clonotypes persist. To rule out contamination, the twin experiments were replicated at different times with different library preparation protocols. Points the paper makes about the study in general: Because the same donors could not be followed over many years, the conclusions relied on cross-sectional statistical analysis. Abundant cord blood beta clonotypes carried fewer insertions; young adult naive repertoires showed a weaker similar trend, while memory repertoires showed none. In monozygotic twins, out-of-frame TCR alpha sharing was systematically underestimated by recombination models, although the models agreed with sharing between unrelated individuals. A weaker excess of twin sharing was found in beta out-of-frame sequences because the signal-to-noise ratio was lowered by fewer shared sequences. Invariant T cells such as MAIT and iNKT could partly confound zero-insertion analyses, though diverse VJ usage argued against this for most clonotypes. Compared with coincidental sharing between unrelated individuals, out-of-frame TCR alpha sequences shared between twins had an excess of sequences with low generation probability.

Library generation was performed with 5' RACE. Data came from an Illumina HiSeq 2000. A universal primer binding site was added through template switching, and the final cDNA carried a unique molecular identifier so that TCR cDNA molecules could be counted accurately. First-strand cDNA for TCR alpha and beta chains was synthesized from specific primers in the conserved constant-segment region. Each cDNA library was double barcoded, with a SMART-Mk sample barcode plus Illumina barcodes, to control for contamination. Two successive PCR steps introduced TruSeq adapter sequences along with Illumina sample barcodes. Sequencing of the TCR alpha and beta cDNA libraries was done on the Illumina HiSeq platform using custom primers. The paper's data handling went like this. Unique molecular identifiers were extracted from raw reads with MiGEC, and CDR3 positions were determined with MiXCR. Recombination models were inferred per individual with the repgenHMM and IGoR tools using an EM algorithm. Shared clonotypes were analyzed with the tcR package in R, and sharing was normalized by the product of cloneset sizes. To study raw recombination free of thymic and clonal selection effects, out-of-frame nonproductive sequences were analyzed. TCRdb applied fastp at Q25 and MiXCR to the public reads, then kept only in-frame beta chains. Duplicate CDR3 protein sequences are folded into a single record with the most common DNA and genes. The V and J calls shown here were made by TCRdb, not taken from the authors' results. Counted in this sample were approximately 700,000 distinct CDR3 sequences; approximately 18% of them appeared once. The ten largest clonotypes hold around 12% of the sample.

All donors were healthy Caucasians. The twin cohort consisted of three pairs of female monozygotic twins, all aged about 18 to 30 years. The RNA used for TCR libraries was isolated from peripheral blood mononuclear cells. About this clonotype itself: Its target antigen remains unknown. Per-nucleotide qualities are absent, and no much larger clonotype sits a single base away.

Inclusive of the bounding cysteine and phenylalanine, the CDR3 is 13 residues long. Solely the CDR3 DNA is kept, with 39 bases framed from the first base. Trimming at the junction amounts to 5 bases on V and 6 bases on J, and the germline ends lie 15 bases apart. For CDR1 and CDR2, the germline V gene lists SQVTM and ANQGSEA. The sample also formed part of further work on T cells expressing NK-cell markers. From the second report: Three sorted T-cell subsets (CD3+CD56+NKG2C+, CD3+CD56+NKG2C- and CD3+CD56-NKG2C+) from several donors had their TCR beta-chain repertoires profiled. Among the eight sequenced donors, seven were HCMV-seropositive and one was HCMV-seronegative. To restrict sorting to alphabetaTCR-expressing T cells, an anti-gammadeltaTCR antibody was added in several experiments. In over 5 donors, the dominant CD3+CD56+NKG2C+ clonotypes were among the top 10 CD8+ clonotypes and accounted for roughly 1.0-8% of CD8+ T cells. Those dominant clonotypes were again the most abundant among CD3+CD56-NKG2C+ cells in several donors, at 28.3-60.1%. It remained unclear whether the expanded NKG2C-expressing T cell clones were specific for HCMV antigens. The eight sequenced donors were randomly selected healthy volunteers, three men and five women. A commercial ELISA kit detecting HCMV-specific IgG in serum was used to determine HCMV serostatus. Bulk peripheral blood T-cell repertoires were additionally sequenced from unsorted PBMC for about six donors. MIGEC was used to demultiplex reads and group the reads by UMI, and MiTCR was used to assemble and quantify clonotypes. To exclude erroneous sequences, only TCR cDNA sequences supported by at least two reads were retained. The tcR package was used for downstream repertoire analysis, and clonotypes were matched across fractions by CDR3 nucleotide sequence plus V segment. VDJmatch was used to annotate antigen specificity against VDJdb, with one amino acid substitution in CDR3 permitted.

Recombination linked TRBV29-1 to TRBJ2-3, with no reliable assignment of the D segment. This TCR derives from a woman younger than 30 in good health. The source material was PBMCs. The bases read TGCAGCGTTCTTGTTAGTTGGCAGGATACGCAGTATTTT. Translated, this gives CSVLVSWQDTQYF.